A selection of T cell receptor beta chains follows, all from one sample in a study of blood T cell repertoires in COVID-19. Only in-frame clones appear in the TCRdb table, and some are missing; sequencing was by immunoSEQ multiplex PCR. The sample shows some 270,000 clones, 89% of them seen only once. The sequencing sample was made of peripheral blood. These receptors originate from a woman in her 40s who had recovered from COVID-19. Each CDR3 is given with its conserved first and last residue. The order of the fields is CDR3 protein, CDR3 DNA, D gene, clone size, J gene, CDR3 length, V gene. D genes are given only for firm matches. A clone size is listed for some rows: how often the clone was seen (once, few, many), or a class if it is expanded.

CDR3: CATSVGGSLDTQYF
DNA: TGTGCCACCAGTGTAGGCGGGAGTTTGGATACGCAGTATTTT
D: TRBD2
size: -
J: TRBJ2-3
length: 14
V: TRBV24-1

CDR3: CAWSPQGNTIYF
DNA: TGTGCCTGGAGTCCCCAGGGAAACACCATATATTTT
D: -
size: -
J: TRBJ1-3
length: 12
V: TRBV30

CDR3: CASSATSGRGNEQFF
DNA: TGTGCCAGCAGCGCGACTAGCGGGAGGGGCAATGAGCAGTTCTTC
D: TRBD2
size: once
J: TRBJ2-1
length: 15
V: TRBV11-3

CDR3: CASSLEIQETQYF
DNA: TGTGCCAGCAGTTTGGAGATACAAGAGACCCAGTACTTC
D: -
size: -
J: TRBJ2-5
length: 13
V: TRBV12-3/TRBV12-4

CDR3: CASGTGLAGLETQYF
DNA: TGTGCCAGCGGGACGGGACTAGCGGGACTGGAGACCCAGTACTTC
D: TRBD2
size: few
J: TRBJ2-5
length: 15
V: TRBV7-2

CDR3: CASSMVMGQSTYEQYF
DNA: TGTGCCAGTAGTATGGTGATGGGGCAGAGCACCTACGAGCAGTACTTC
D: -
size: once
J: TRBJ2-7
length: 16
V: TRBV19

CDR3: CASSQDRGAGNQPQHF
DNA: TGCGCCAGCAGCCAAGATCGCGGCGCCGGCAATCAGCCCCAGCATTTT
D: -
size: -
J: TRBJ1-5
length: 16
V: TRBV4-3

CDR3: CASSEQGGDNSPLHF
DNA: TGTGCCAGCAGCGAGCAGGGAGGAGATAATTCACCCCTCCACTTT
D: -
size: -
J: TRBJ1-6
length: 15
V: TRBV7-2

CDR3: CASSRGTPYQPQHF
DNA: TGTGCCAGCAGCCGCGGGACTCCATATCAGCCCCAGCATTTT
D: -
size: -
J: TRBJ1-5
length: 14
V: TRBV6-6

CDR3: CASSGLTGGLSETQYF
DNA: TGTGCCAGCAGTGGACTCACAGGGGGCCTTTCTGAGACCCAGTACTTC
D: TRBD1
size: once
J: TRBJ2-5
length: 16
V: TRBV6-2/TRBV6-3

CDR3: CAWKRETQGYTF
DNA: TGTGCCTGGAAAAGGGAGACTCAGGGCTACACCTTC
D: -
size: -
J: TRBJ1-2
length: 12
V: TRBV30

CDR3: CASSDSGSTDTQYF
DNA: TGTGCCAGCAGTGACTCGGGCAGCACAGATACGCAGTATTTT
D: -
size: once
J: TRBJ2-3
length: 14
V: TRBV6-4

CDR3: CASRRQGNEKLFF
DNA: TGCGCCAGCAGAAGACAGGGGAATGAAAAACTGTTTTTT
D: TRBD1
size: -
J: TRBJ1-4
length: 13
V: TRBV5-1

CDR3: CAIRSDANNSPLHF
DNA: TGTGCCATCAGATCTGATGCTAATAATTCACCCCTCCACTTT
D: -
size: -
J: TRBJ1-6
length: 14
V: TRBV10-3

CDR3: CASRSQGLAGGSKFSTDTQYF
DNA: TGTGCCAGTAGATCGCAGGGACTAGCGGGGGGTAGTAAGTTCAGCACAGATACGCAGTATTTT
D: TRBD2
size: -
J: TRBJ2-3
length: 21
V: TRBV19

CDR3: CATSPGQGFYNEQFF
DNA: TGTGCCACCAGTCCGGGACAGGGGTTTTACAATGAGCAGTTCTTC
D: TRBD1
size: -
J: TRBJ2-1
length: 15
V: TRBV24-1

CDR3: CASSMGLAGGGLKQFF
DNA: TGTGCCAGCAGTATGGGACTAGCGGGAGGGGGATTGAAGCAGTTCTTC
D: TRBD2
size: few
J: TRBJ2-1
length: 16
V: TRBV7-6

CDR3: CASSPQPGTISYNEQFF
DNA: TGTGCCAGCTCACCCCAACCCGGGACAATCTCCTACAATGAGCAGTTCTTC
D: -
size: -
J: TRBJ2-1
length: 17
V: TRBV18

CDR3: CASSPTGGVFDEQFF
DNA: TGTGCCAGCAGTCCTACCGGGGGGGTATTCGATGAGCAGTTCTTC
D: TRBD2
size: -
J: TRBJ2-1
length: 15
V: TRBV11-1

CDR3: CASSASSGNTIYF
DNA: TGTGCCAGCAGTGCCAGCTCTGGAAACACCATATATTTT
D: -
size: -
J: TRBJ1-3
length: 13
V: TRBV12-3/TRBV12-4

CDR3: CAPGRPTSTDTQYF
DNA: TGTGCACCGGGGAGGCCGACGAGCACAGATACGCAGTATTTT
D: -
size: -
J: TRBJ2-3
length: 14
V: TRBV21-1

CDR3: CASSLAGGLNQPQHF
DNA: TGTGCCAGCAGCTTGGCTGGGGGACTTAATCAGCCCCAGCATTTT
D: -
size: -
J: TRBJ1-5
length: 15
V: TRBV5-6

CDR3: CASSFLAGGGNEQFF
DNA: TGTGCCAGCAGCTTCCTAGCGGGTGGGGGGAATGAGCAGTTCTTC
D: TRBD2
size: -
J: TRBJ2-1
length: 15
V: TRBV7-2

CDR3: CASSQDAAYGYTF
DNA: TGTGCCAGCAGCCAAGATGCGGCCTATGGCTACACCTTC
D: -
size: -
J: TRBJ1-2
length: 13
V: TRBV3-1/TRBV3-2

CDR3: CSVGADDTQYF
DNA: TGCAGCGTTGGAGCGGATGATACGCAGTATTTT
D: -
size: -
J: TRBJ2-3
length: 11
V: TRBV29-1

CDR3: CASSQQGSSQYF
DNA: TGTGCCAGCAGCCAACAGGGGAGCTCTCAGTACTTC
D: TRBD1
size: -
J: TRBJ2-4
length: 12
V: TRBV2

CDR3: CASSLKAGEVDTQYF
DNA: TGTGCCAGCAGCTTGAAAGCGGGAGAGGTAGATACGCAGTATTTT
D: TRBD2
size: -
J: TRBJ2-3
length: 15
V: TRBV7-2

CDR3: CASSLGQGNYEQYF
DNA: TGTGCCAGCAGCCTCGGACAGGGCAACTACGAGCAGTACTTC
D: TRBD1
size: -
J: TRBJ2-7
length: 14
V: TRBV9

CDR3: CASSQSSATYGYTF
DNA: TGTGCCAGCAGCCAAAGCTCCGCAACCTATGGCTACACCTTC
D: -
size: -
J: TRBJ1-2
length: 14
V: TRBV3-1/TRBV3-2

CDR3: CATSRAPGTAGYNEQFF
DNA: TGTGCCACCAGCAGAGCTCCCGGGACAGCCGGTTACAATGAGCAGTTCTTC
D: TRBD1
size: -
J: TRBJ2-1
length: 17
V: TRBV15

CDR3: CASSQDRGAGGTSGRRETQYF
DNA: TGTGCCAGCAGCCAAGATCGCGGTGCGGGGGGGACTAGCGGGAGGAGGGAGACCCAGTACTTC
D: TRBD2
size: -
J: TRBJ2-5
length: 21
V: TRBV4-2

CDR3: CASSQAGGLIEAFF
DNA: TGTGCCAGCAGTCAGGCAGGCGGGCTGATTGAAGCTTTCTTT
D: -
size: -
J: TRBJ1-1
length: 14
V: TRBV6-5

CDR3: CASSQDGSGRGTDTQYF
DNA: TGCGCCAGCAGCCAAGATGGGAGCGGGAGAGGGACAGATACGCAGTATTTT
D: TRBD2
size: -
J: TRBJ2-3
length: 17
V: TRBV4-3

CDR3: CASSLWGQGQETQYF
DNA: TGTGCCAGCAGTTTATGGGGACAGGGACAAGAGACCCAGTACTTC
D: TRBD1
size: -
J: TRBJ2-5
length: 15
V: TRBV27

CDR3: CASSPPGLASTGELFF
DNA: TGTGCCAGCAGTCCTCCGGGACTAGCGAGTACCGGGGAGCTGTTTTTT
D: TRBD2
size: -
J: TRBJ2-2
length: 16
V: TRBV7-6

CDR3: CASSYRSRGGYTF
DNA: TGTGCCAGCAGTTACCGCTCCCGGGGAGGCTACACCTTC
D: -
size: few
J: TRBJ1-2
length: 13
V: TRBV6-5

CDR3: CASSKLGQGTNTEAFF
DNA: TGTGCCAGCAGCAAACTTGGACAGGGTACAAACACTGAAGCTTTCTTT
D: TRBD1
size: -
J: TRBJ1-1
length: 16
V: TRBV5-6

CDR3: CAISWDRENTEAFF
DNA: TGTGCCATCAGTTGGGACAGGGAGAACACTGAAGCTTTCTTT
D: TRBD1
size: -
J: TRBJ1-1
length: 14
V: TRBV10-3

CDR3: CASSQVGAPEQFF
DNA: TGTGCCAGCAGCCAAGTCGGTGCCCCTGAGCAGTTCTTC
D: -
size: -
J: TRBJ2-1
length: 13
V: TRBV14

CDR3: CASSSITGFPEAFF
DNA: TGTGCCAGCAGCTCAATCACAGGGTTTCCTGAAGCTTTCTTT
D: -
size: few
J: TRBJ1-1
length: 14
V: TRBV11-2

CDR3: CASSLVLGPKGYGYTF
DNA: TGTGCCAGCAGCTTAGTTCTGGGGCCGAAGGGGTATGGCTACACCTTC
D: -
size: -
J: TRBJ1-2
length: 16
V: TRBV7-9

CDR3: CASSEYRVGGYTF
DNA: TGTGCCAGCAGTGAATACAGGGTGGGCGGCTACACCTTC
D: -
size: -
J: TRBJ1-2
length: 13
V: TRBV6-1

CDR3: CASSFLRRVDSPLHF
DNA: TGTGCCAGCAGCTTCTTGAGGCGAGTCGATTCACCCCTCCACTTT
D: -
size: few
J: TRBJ1-6
length: 15
V: TRBV7-9

CDR3: CASSLRGYNEQFF
DNA: TGTGCCAGCAGCTTAAGGGGGTACAATGAGCAGTTCTTC
D: -
size: -
J: TRBJ2-1
length: 13
V: TRBV7-8

CDR3: CASRVSGGIYNEQFF
DNA: TGTGCCAGCAGGGTTAGCGGGGGGATCTACAATGAGCAGTTCTTC
D: TRBD2
size: -
J: TRBJ2-1
length: 15
V: TRBV2

CDR3: CASSPREGRETQYF
DNA: TGTGCCAGCAGCCCAAGGGAGGGGCGAGAGACCCAGTACTTC
D: TRBD2
size: once
J: TRBJ2-5
length: 14
V: TRBV9

CDR3: CASSQGGQVNQPQHF
DNA: TGCGCCAGCAGCCAAGGTGGGCAAGTTAATCAGCCCCAGCATTTT
D: -
size: -
J: TRBJ1-5
length: 15
V: TRBV4-1

CDR3: CATSRFSGSEQFF
DNA: TGTGCCACCAGCAGATTTAGCGGGAGTGAGCAGTTCTTC
D: TRBD2
size: -
J: TRBJ2-1
length: 13
V: TRBV15

CDR3: CASSPTSLATDTQYF
DNA: TGTGCCAGCAGCCCCACCTCACTAGCGACAGATACGCAGTATTTT
D: TRBD2
size: -
J: TRBJ2-3
length: 15
V: TRBV9

CDR3: CASSKGWAGAIETQYF
DNA: TGTGCCAGTAGTAAAGGGTGGGCGGGAGCAATAGAGACCCAGTACTTC
D: TRBD2
size: once
J: TRBJ2-5
length: 16
V: TRBV19

CDR3: CASSFSGGYIEGPQHF
DNA: TGTGCCAGCAGCTTCTCGGGTGGGTACATCGAAGGGCCCCAGCATTTT
D: -
size: -
J: TRBJ1-5
length: 16
V: TRBV5-8

CDR3: CASSTSAENTGELFF
DNA: TGTGCCAGTAGTACCTCCGCGGAGAACACCGGGGAGCTGTTTTTT
D: -
size: -
J: TRBJ2-2
length: 15
V: TRBV19

CDR3: CAWSRVNTEAFF
DNA: TGTGCCTGGAGTCGGGTGAACACTGAAGCTTTCTTT
D: -
size: few
J: TRBJ1-1
length: 12
V: TRBV30

CDR3: CASSLTGGDGYTF
DNA: TGTGCCAGCAGCCTAACAGGGGGCGATGGCTACACCTTC
D: TRBD1
size: -
J: TRBJ1-2
length: 13
V: TRBV11-3

CDR3: CASRVSGVSWEQFF
DNA: TGTGCCAGCAGAGTTAGCGGGGTGTCATGGGAGCAGTTCTTC
D: TRBD2
size: -
J: TRBJ2-1
length: 14
V: TRBV2